Described below is a single TCR beta chain sequence and its context. The antigen remains undetermined. This sample is drawn from a study of CD8+ T cells in alopecia areata. Study context: The duration of tofacitinib was 6 to 18 months, with 6 months off drug afterward. Findings and limits, study-wide: Just one nonresponder means the tie between baseline CD8+ expansion and response stays uncertain.

Germline lookup yields CDR1 MNHEY and CDR2 SVGAGI. This CDR3 is 15 amino acids long. Trimming pared 5 bases from V and 4 bases from J, leaving 15 bases between. cDNA serving as the sequencing template came from extracted, reverse transcribed RNA. Produced via immunoSEQ multiplex PCR; TCRdb's table is partial and in-frame only. The sample has under 300,000 clones, 60% seen once. As to treatment: oral pan-JAK inhibitor, 5-10 mg twice daily. Sampling of alopecia areata patients yielded lesional scalp punch biopsies as well as peripheral blood. The sorting of PBMCs gave CD4+ and CD8+ T cells. V usage is TRBV6-5 and J usage is TRBJ1-5; tentative D call: TRBD1 (5 bases). The source is a human donor with alopecia areata. This material consisted of CD4+ T cells sorted from blood, taken around week 52, from a patient treated with tofacitinib. CDR3 protein: CASSVRMGPNQPQHF. The CDR3 region has the DNA TGTGCCAGCAGTGTCCGTATGGGGCCGAATCAGCCCCAGCATTTT.